This TCR beta chain was recovered during a study of long-term antiretroviral therapy in people with HIV. CDR3 length: 11 residues. Trimming took 6 bases from V and 9 from J, leaving 12 bases between them. CDR1 and CDR2 (germline): SQVTM, ANQGSEA. Running of the v3.0 immunoSEQ assay took place at survey level. Assay: immunoSEQ multiplex PCR; the TCRdb copy retains only in-frame clones and omits some. The sample carries roughly 15,000 clones, 70% to 85% recorded once. This receptor was obtained from a woman in her thirties or forties with HIV. The chain has TRBV29-1 and TRBJ1-5, with a possible D match to TRBD1 (6 bases). The source was unsorted PBMCs, collected 1.8 years before starting antiretroviral therapy. CDR3: CSVMTGWPQHF. The CDR3 DNA follows: TGCAGCGTGATGACAGGTTGGCCCCAGCATTTT.